These 8 T cell receptor beta chains were sequenced from one sample in a study of blood T cell repertoires in COVID-19. The data were produced by immunoSEQ multiplex PCR, yet TCRdb's version contains in-frame clones alone and is incomplete. The sample has roughly 300,000 clones; approximately 81% are singletons. The specimen was peripheral blood. The source is a woman aged 55-70 years with active or convalescent COVID-19.

The chain joins TRBV6-6 to TRBJ1-1; D possibly corresponds to TRBD1 (5 bases). In germline, CDR1 is MNHNY, CDR2 SVGAGI (reference sequence). This CDR3 region has 14 residues. V lost 2 bases and J 4 bases, leaving 11 bases between the germline ends. The CDR3 sequence: CASSYDGGGTEAFF. The CDR3 DNA sequence: TGTGCCAGCAGTTACGATGGGGGAGGCACTGAAGCTTTCTTT.

The count of this clone is one. The V and J genes are TRBV9 and TRBJ1-2; the D gene is possibly TRBD1 (6 bases). Germline V gene sequence: CDR1 SGDLS, CDR2 YYNGEE. V lost 0 bases to trimming and J lost 4 bases, with 7 bases between them. This CDR3 has 13 amino acids. This CDR3 reads CASSVAGAYGYTF. The CDR3 DNA follows: TGTGCCAGCAGCGTAGCAGGGGCCTATGGCTACACCTTC.

The sample holds one count of this clone. The chain combines TRBV12-3 or TRBV12-4 with TRBJ1-1, with unresolved D. V shed 6 bases and J shed 1 base, with 6 bases lying between them. This CDR3 region has 12 residues. The CDR3 sequence is CASSIQNTEAFF. The DNA of the CDR3 is TGTGCCAGCAGCATCCAGAACACTGAAGCTTTCTTT.

The chain employs TRBV6-1 and TRBJ2-2; 10 nucleotides align to TRBD1. V shed 4 bases, J shed 1 base, and the junction held 3 bases outside the gene matches. The CDR3 contains 16 residues. Germline CDR1 reads MNHNS; CDR2 reads SASEGT. The CDR3 DNA is TGTGCCAGCAGTGGCGGGGACAGGGGGAACACCGGGGAGCTGTTTTTT. Translated: CASSGGDRGNTGELFF.

The chain employs TRBV19 and TRBJ1-2; D call uncertain. The V and J ends lost 3 bases and 1 base respectively, with 12 bases between them. Germline assignment: CDR1 LNHDA and CDR2 SQIVND (reference sequence). The CDR3 sequence is 15 residues long. CDR3 sequence (DNA): TGTGCCAGTAGTATTGATCGGAGGGTTAACTATGGCTACACCTTC. Protein product: CASSIDRRVNYGYTF.

This chain links TRBV9 with TRBJ2-1; 10 bases map to TRBD2. CDR1 and CDR2 from the germline V gene are SGDLS and YYNGEE. V was pared by 1 base and J by 5 bases, with 3 bases of the junction left unmatched. The CDR3 extends over 15 amino acids. In DNA, the CDR3 is TGTGCCAGCAGCGTATTAGCGGGGGGCGACAATGAGCAGTTCTTC. Its protein product is CASSVLAGGDNEQFF. The full variable domain, rest sourced from reference TRBV9 and TRBJ2-1, is DSGVTQTPKHLITATGQRVTLRCSPRSGDLSVYWYQQSLDQGLQFLIQYYNGEERAKGNILERFSAQQFPDLHSELNLSSLELGDSALYFCASSVLAGGDNEQFFGPGTRLTVL.

This clone was detected only once. The chain combines TRBV6-6 with TRBJ2-5; TRBD1 might be the D (8 bases). V dropped 11 bases and J dropped 2 bases, with 15 bases sitting between them. CDR1 is MNHNY and CDR2 is SVGAGI in the germline V gene (reference sequence). CDR3 length: 13 amino acids. The CDR3 reads CAARGDRQETQYF. The DNA for the CDR3 is TGTGCCGCTCGGGGGGACAGGCAAGAGACCCAGTACTTC.

The chain joins TRBV28 to TRBJ2-7; no clear D gene. The germline CDR1 and CDR2 sequences are MDHEN and SYDVKM. The V end was cut by 2 bases, the J end by 6 bases, with 8 bases between. CDR3 length: 12 residues. The CDR3 reads CASSLPRREQYF. The DNA of the CDR3 is TGTGCCAGCAGTTTACCCAGGCGCGAGCAGTACTTC.